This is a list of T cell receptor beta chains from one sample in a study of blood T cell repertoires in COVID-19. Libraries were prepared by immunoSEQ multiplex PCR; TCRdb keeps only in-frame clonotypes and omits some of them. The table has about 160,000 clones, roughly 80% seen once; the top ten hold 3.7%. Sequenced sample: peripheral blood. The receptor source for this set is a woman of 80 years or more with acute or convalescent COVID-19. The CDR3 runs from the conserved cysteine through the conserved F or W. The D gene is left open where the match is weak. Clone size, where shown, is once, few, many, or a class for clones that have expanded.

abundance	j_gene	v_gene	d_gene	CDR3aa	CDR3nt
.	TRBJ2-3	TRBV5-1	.	CASSFPGDTDTQYF	TGCGCCAGCAGCTTCCCAGGGGACACAGATACGCAGTATTTT
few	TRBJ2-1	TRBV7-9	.	CASRPGTPYDNEQFF	TGTGCCAGCAGACCCGGGACACCTTACGACAATGAGCAGTTCTTC
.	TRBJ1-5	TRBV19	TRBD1	CASSGPPGQIYSNQPQHF	TGTGCCAGTAGTGGCCCGCCGGGACAGATCTATAGCAATCAGCCCCAGCATTTT
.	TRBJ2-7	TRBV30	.	CAWSADSGEQYF	TGTGCCTGGAGTGCGGACAGCGGCGAGCAGTACTTC
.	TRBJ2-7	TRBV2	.	CASSPQAYEQYF	TGTGCCAGCAGTCCTCAGGCGTACGAGCAGTACTTC
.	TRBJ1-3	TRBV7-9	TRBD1	CASSLITGGLSISGNTIYF	TGTGCCAGCAGCTTAATAACAGGGGGATTATCTATCTCTGGAAACACCATATATTTT
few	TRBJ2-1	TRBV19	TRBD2	CASSIVDGRPPFYNEQFF	TGTGCCAGTAGTATAGTTGACGGGAGGCCGCCTTTCTACAATGAGCAGTTCTTC
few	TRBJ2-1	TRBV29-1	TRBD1	CSVETGANEQFF	TGCAGCGTTGAAACAGGGGCCAATGAGCAGTTCTTC
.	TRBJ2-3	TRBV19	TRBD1	CASTPNGQGSFGTQYF	TGTGCCAGTACCCCGAACGGACAGGGTAGCTTCGGTACGCAGTATTTT
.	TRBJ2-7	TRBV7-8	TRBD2	CASSLRLAGLEQYF	TGTGCCAGCAGCTTGCGGCTAGCGGGATTGGAGCAGTACTTC
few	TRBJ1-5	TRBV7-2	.	CASSQTGGNQPQHF	TGTGCCAGCAGTCAGACAGGCGGAAATCAGCCCCAGCATTTT
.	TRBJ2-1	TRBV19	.	CASSIGFLGGNEQFF	TGTGCCAGTAGTATAGGTTTTCTAGGTGGAAATGAGCAGTTCTTC
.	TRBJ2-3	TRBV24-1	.	CATSDISSSDTQYF	TGTGCCACCAGTGACATCTCTAGTTCAGATACGCAGTATTTT
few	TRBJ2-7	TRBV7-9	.	CASSPTGSYEQYF	TGTGCCAGCAGTCCAACCGGGAGTTACGAGCAGTACTTC